This is a list of T cell receptor beta chains from one sample in a study of CD8 T cells in Susac syndrome. TCRdb independently ran MiXCR on the immunoSEQ multiplex PCR reads; one entry per CDR3 protein. This sample has about 150,000 distinct CDR3 sequences, with roughly 96% found just once. The sequencing input was CD4+ T cells from PBMCs. The receptors stem from a human donor with Susac syndrome. CDR3s leave out the opening cysteine and the closing phenylalanine or tryptophan. The size entry is marked missing in some rows and otherwise reads once, few, many or a size class.

abundance,j_gene,v_gene,CDR3aa
.,TRBJ2-5,TRBV29-1,SVDPSETQY
.,TRBJ1-6,TRBV9,ASSSSGTANSPLH
.,TRBJ2-6,TRBV12-3/TRBV12-4,ASSPGQGTGANVLT
.,TRBJ2-5,TRBV20-1,SARSARLAGVETQY
.,TRBJ2-6,TRBV29-1,SVRIGGRTSGANVLT
few,TRBJ1-3,TRBV29-1,SASSGNTIY
.,TRBJ2-2,TRBV3-1,ASSQDLGPGELF
.,TRBJ1-5,TRBV2,ASSDGSKNQPQH
once,TRBJ2-3,TRBV20-1,SATQGLALGGTQY
.,TRBJ2-6,TRBV5-1,ASSNTGVGANVLT
once,TRBJ2-1,TRBV5-1,ASSSDRTSGGLVEQF
.,TRBJ1-1,TRBV2,ASIRGAGNTEAF
.,TRBJ2-1,TRBV4-3,ASSQEEGDEQF
.,TRBJ2-7,TRBV5-6,ASSYPAGTSYEQY
.,TRBJ1-1,TRBV9,ASSVGDRGSTEAF
.,TRBJ2-5,TRBV20-1,SARDGRAGKETQY
.,TRBJ2-7,TRBV3-1,ASSRERVGEQY
.,TRBJ2-3,TRBV29-1,SVQGASAPSTDTQY
.,TRBJ1-2,TRBV5-4,ASSLDSYGYT
.,TRBJ2-1,TRBV7-3,ASSLRLAGQNEQF
.,TRBJ2-5,TRBV24-1,ATSDRVQETQY
.,TRBJ1-5,TRBV19,ASSSAAGFQPQH
few,TRBJ2-5,TRBV2,ASSVSYQETQY
.,TRBJ2-3,TRBV29-1,SANRVSTDTQY
.,TRBJ2-1,TRBV20-1,SASPPPGTSGVSYNEQF
.,TRBJ2-7,TRBV28,ASSLPGAPYEQY
once,TRBJ1-2,TRBV7-8,ASSPTQGLGGYGYT
.,TRBJ2-1,TRBV20-1,SGKRGVAYNEQF
.,TRBJ1-5,TRBV4-1,ASSQGGRSNQPQH
.,TRBJ2-6,TRBV7-3,ASSPRGTGGPGANVLT
.,TRBJ2-5,TRBV5-6,ASSLGWKETQY
.,TRBJ2-4,TRBV29-1,SVVRSGWDIQY
.,TRBJ2-1,TRBV6-6,ASSFPRTGTYNEQF
.,TRBJ1-1,TRBV6-5,ASSYSLGTNTEAF
.,TRBJ2-5,TRBV20-1,SASQRGFQETQY
.,TRBJ2-5,TRBV4-2,ASSQDKASGGQETQY
few,TRBJ1-1,TRBV13,ASSLQENTEAF
.,TRBJ2-7,TRBV20-1,SAREEKRRYEQY
.,TRBJ2-2,TRBV2,ASSERSTGELF
.,TRBJ2-7,TRBV12-3/TRBV12-4,ASSPAGPGSYEQY
.,TRBJ2-7,TRBV18,ASSTTGSHYEQY
.,TRBJ2-5,TRBV10-3,AISTGAQETQY
.,TRBJ2-5,TRBV11-2,ASSFPGLLGETQY
.,TRBJ2-3,TRBV5-1,ASSPDHTDTQY
.,TRBJ1-2,TRBV4-3,ASSQASTGDVYGYT
.,TRBJ2-1,TRBV2,ASRDVGGQDHEQF
.,TRBJ2-1,TRBV3-1,ASSQVPGSYNEQF
once,TRBJ2-2,TRBV12-5,ASGLGNTGANTGELF
once,TRBJ2-7,TRBV4-3,ASSPRTDSYEQY
.,TRBJ2-4,TRBV3-1,ASSQYSLAKNIQY
.,TRBJ2-2,TRBV5-4,ASSSGTASTGELF
.,TRBJ1-2,TRBV20-1,SARGFGETYGYT
.,TRBJ2-7,TRBV19,ASRLLAGQGEQY